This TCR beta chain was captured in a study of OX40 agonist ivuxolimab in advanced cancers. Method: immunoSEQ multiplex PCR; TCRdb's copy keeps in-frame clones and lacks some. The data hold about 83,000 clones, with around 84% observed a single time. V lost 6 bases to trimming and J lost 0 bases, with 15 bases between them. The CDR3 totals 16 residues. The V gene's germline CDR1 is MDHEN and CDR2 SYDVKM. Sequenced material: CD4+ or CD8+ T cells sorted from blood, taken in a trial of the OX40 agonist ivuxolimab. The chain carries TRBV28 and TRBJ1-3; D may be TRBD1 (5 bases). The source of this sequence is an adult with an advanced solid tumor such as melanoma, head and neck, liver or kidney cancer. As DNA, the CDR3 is TGTGCCAGCAGGGACCCGGGACCGTTCTCTGGAAACACCATATATTTT. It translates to CASRDPGPFSGNTIYF.